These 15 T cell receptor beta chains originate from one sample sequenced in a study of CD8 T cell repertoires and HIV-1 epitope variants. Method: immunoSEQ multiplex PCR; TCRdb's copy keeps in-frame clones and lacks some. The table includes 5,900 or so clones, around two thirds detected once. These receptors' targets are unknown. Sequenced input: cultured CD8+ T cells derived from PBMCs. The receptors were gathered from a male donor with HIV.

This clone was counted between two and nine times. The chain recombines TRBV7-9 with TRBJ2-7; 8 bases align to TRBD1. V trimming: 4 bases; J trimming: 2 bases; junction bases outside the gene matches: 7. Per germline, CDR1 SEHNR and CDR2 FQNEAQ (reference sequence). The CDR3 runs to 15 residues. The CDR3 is CASSSRGQGPYEQYF. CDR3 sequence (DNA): TGTGCCAGCAGCTCCCGAGGACAGGGCCCCTACGAGCAGTACTTC. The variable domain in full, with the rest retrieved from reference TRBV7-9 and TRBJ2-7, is DTGVSQNPRHKITKRGQNVTFRCDPISEHNRLYWYRQTLGQGPEFLTYFQNEAQLEKSRLLSDRFSAERPKGSFSTLEIQRTEQGDSAMYLCASSSRGQGPYEQYFGPGTRLTVT.

The CDR3: CASTHRAGGPEAFF. The CDR3 DNA reads as TGTGCCAGTACCCATCGGGCGGGGGGCCCTGAAGCTTTCTTT. V is TRBV19 and J is TRBJ1-1; tentatively, D is TRBD1 (6 bases). The CDR3 loop spans 14 amino acids. Germline CDR1 is LNHDA and CDR2 is SQIVND (reference sequence). V was pared by 7 bases and J by 6 bases, with 18 bases between.

The CDR3 here is CASRKIKRGSQETQYF. DNA of the CDR3: TGTGCCAGCAGGAAAATAAAGAGGGGTTCCCAAGAGACCCAGTACTTC. The chain uses TRBV28 and TRBJ2-5; either TRBD1 or TRBD2 may supply D (5 bases each). The CDR3 is 16 amino acids. Germline V lookup: CDR1 MDHEN, CDR2 SYDVKM. V lost 6 bases and J lost 1, with 18 bases in between.

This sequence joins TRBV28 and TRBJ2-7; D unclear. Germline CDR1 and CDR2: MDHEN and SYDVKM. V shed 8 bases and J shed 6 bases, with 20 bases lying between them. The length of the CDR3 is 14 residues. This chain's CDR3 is CASAPGRVVPEQYF. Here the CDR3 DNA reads TGTGCCAGCGCCCCGGGTAGGGTGGTCCCCGAGCAGTACTTC. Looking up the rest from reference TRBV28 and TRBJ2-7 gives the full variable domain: DVKVTQSSRYLVKRTGEKVFLECVQDMDHENMFWYRQDPGLGLRLIYFSYDVKMKEKGDIPEGYSVSREKKERFSLILESASTNQTSMYLCASAPGRVVPEQYFGPGTRLTVT.

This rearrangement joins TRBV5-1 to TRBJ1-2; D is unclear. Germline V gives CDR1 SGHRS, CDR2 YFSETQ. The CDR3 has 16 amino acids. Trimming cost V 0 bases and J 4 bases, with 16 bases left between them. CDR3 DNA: TGCGCCAGCAGCTTGGCCTCGGCGGGAAGGCTCTATGGCTACACCTTC. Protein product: CASSLASAGRLYGYTF. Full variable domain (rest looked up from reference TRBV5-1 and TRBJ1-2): KAGVTQTPRYLIKTRGQQVTLSCSPISGHRSVSWYQQTPGQGLQFLFEYFSETQRNKGNFPGRFSGRQFSNSRSEMNVSTLELGDSALYLCASSLASAGRLYGYTFGSGTRLTVV.

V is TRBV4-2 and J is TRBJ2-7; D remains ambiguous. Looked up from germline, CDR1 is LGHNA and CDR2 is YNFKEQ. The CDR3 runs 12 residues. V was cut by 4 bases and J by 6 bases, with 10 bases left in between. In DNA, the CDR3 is TGTGCCAGCAGCCGGCAATCAGGCGAGCAGTACTTC. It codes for CASSRQSGEQYF.

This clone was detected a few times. The CDR3, as DNA: TGTGCCAGCAGCTCTGACCGGGACCCCTACAATGAGCAGTTCTTC. Residues: CASSSDRDPYNEQFF. The chain recombines TRBV5-6 with TRBJ2-1, with D perhaps TRBD1 or TRBD2 (5 bases each). Trimming pared 3 bases from V and 2 bases from J, leaving 12 bases between. The CDR3 contains 15 residues. CDR1 and CDR2 from the germline V gene are SGHDT and YYEEEE.

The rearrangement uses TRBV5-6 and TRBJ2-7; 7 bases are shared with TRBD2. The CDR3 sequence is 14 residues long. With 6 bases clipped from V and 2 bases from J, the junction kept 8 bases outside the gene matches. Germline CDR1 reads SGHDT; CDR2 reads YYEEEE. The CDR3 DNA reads TGTGCCAGCAACCGGGGCGGGAGTACCTACGAGCAGTACTTC. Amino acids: CASNRGGSTYEQYF.

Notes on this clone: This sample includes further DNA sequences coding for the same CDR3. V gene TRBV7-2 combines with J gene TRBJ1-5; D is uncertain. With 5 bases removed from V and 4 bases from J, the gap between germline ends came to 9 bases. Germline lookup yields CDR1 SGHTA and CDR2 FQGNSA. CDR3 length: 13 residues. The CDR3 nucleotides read TGTGCCAGCAGCCTTCGACCTAATCAGCCCCAGCATTTT. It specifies CASSLRPNQPQHF.

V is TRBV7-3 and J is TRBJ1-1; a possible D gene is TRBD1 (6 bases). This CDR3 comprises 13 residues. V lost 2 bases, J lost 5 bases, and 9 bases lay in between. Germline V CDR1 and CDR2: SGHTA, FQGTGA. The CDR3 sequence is CASSLAGVTEAFF. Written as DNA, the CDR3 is TGTGCCAGCAGCTTAGCAGGGGTGACTGAAGCTTTCTTT.

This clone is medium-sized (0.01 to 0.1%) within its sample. CDR3 protein: CASSEAGGPNEQFF. Written as DNA, the CDR3 is TGTGCCAGCAGTGAAGCGGGGGGGCCCAATGAGCAGTTCTTC. The chain uses TRBV6-4 and TRBJ2-1, with 10 bases identical to TRBD2. The CDR3 consists of 14 residues. With V trimmed by 3 bases and J by 6 bases, 2 bases remained unmatched. Germline CDR1 reads MRHNA; CDR2 reads SNTAGT.

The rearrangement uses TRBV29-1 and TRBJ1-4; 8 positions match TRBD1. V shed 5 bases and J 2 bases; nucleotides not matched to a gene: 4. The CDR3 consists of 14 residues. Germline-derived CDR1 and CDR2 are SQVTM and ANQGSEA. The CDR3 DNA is TGCAGCGTTTCTCGGACAGGGACTAATGAAAAACTGTTTTTT. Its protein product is CSVSRTGTNEKLFF.

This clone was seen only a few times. The chain's CDR3 is CASSQDLGSYEQYF. As DNA, the CDR3 is TGTGCCAGCAGCCAAGATCTTGGAAGCTACGAGCAGTACTTC. The chain joins TRBV4-2 to TRBJ2-7; unclear D gene. Germline lookup yields CDR1 LGHNA and CDR2 YNFKEQ. This CDR3 is 14 amino acids long. Trimming shortened V by 0 bases and J by 3 bases, and 9 bases separated the two germline ends.

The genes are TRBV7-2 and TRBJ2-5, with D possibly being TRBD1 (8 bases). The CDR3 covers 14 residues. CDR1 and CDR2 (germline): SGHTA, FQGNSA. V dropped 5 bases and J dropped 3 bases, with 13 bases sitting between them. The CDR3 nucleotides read TGTGCCAGCAGCGTAACAGGGGGGGAAGAGACCCAGTACTTC. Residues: CASSVTGGEETQYF.

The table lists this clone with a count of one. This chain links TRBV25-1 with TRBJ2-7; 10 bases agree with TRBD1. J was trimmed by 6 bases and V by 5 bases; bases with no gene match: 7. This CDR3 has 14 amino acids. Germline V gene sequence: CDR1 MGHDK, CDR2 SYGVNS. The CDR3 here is CASSPLRTGGEQYF. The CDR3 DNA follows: TGTGCCAGCAGTCCCTTGCGGACAGGGGGCGAGCAGTACTTC.